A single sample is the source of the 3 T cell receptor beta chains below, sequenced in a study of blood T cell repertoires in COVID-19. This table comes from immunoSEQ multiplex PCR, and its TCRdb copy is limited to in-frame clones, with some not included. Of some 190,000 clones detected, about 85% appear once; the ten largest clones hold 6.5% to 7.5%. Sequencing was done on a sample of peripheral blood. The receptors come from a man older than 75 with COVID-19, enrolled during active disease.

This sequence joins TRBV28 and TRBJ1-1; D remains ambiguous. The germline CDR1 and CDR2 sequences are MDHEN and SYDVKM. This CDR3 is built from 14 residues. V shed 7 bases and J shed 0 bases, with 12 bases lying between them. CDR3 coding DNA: TGTGCCAGCATCACAAGCGATATGAACACTGAAGCTTTCTTT. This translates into CASITSDMNTEAFF.

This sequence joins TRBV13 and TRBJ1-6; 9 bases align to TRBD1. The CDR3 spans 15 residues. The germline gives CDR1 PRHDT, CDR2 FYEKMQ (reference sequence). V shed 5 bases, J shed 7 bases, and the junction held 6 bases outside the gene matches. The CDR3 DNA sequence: TGTGCCAGCAGCAAGGGGACAGGGAGGAATTCACCCCTCCACTTT. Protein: CASSKGTGRNSPLHF. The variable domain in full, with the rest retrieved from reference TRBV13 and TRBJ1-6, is AAGVIQSPRHLIKEKRETATLKCYPIPRHDTVYWYQQGPGQDPQFLISFYEKMQSDKGSIPDRFSAQQFSDYHSELNMSSLELGDSALYFCASSKGTGRNSPLHFGNGTRLTVT.

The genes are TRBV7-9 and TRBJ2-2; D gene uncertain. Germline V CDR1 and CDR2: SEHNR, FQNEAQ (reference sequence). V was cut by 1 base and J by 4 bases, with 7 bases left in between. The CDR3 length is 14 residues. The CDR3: CASSLEEITGELFF. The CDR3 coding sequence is TGTGCCAGCAGCTTAGAGGAGATCACCGGGGAGCTGTTTTTT.